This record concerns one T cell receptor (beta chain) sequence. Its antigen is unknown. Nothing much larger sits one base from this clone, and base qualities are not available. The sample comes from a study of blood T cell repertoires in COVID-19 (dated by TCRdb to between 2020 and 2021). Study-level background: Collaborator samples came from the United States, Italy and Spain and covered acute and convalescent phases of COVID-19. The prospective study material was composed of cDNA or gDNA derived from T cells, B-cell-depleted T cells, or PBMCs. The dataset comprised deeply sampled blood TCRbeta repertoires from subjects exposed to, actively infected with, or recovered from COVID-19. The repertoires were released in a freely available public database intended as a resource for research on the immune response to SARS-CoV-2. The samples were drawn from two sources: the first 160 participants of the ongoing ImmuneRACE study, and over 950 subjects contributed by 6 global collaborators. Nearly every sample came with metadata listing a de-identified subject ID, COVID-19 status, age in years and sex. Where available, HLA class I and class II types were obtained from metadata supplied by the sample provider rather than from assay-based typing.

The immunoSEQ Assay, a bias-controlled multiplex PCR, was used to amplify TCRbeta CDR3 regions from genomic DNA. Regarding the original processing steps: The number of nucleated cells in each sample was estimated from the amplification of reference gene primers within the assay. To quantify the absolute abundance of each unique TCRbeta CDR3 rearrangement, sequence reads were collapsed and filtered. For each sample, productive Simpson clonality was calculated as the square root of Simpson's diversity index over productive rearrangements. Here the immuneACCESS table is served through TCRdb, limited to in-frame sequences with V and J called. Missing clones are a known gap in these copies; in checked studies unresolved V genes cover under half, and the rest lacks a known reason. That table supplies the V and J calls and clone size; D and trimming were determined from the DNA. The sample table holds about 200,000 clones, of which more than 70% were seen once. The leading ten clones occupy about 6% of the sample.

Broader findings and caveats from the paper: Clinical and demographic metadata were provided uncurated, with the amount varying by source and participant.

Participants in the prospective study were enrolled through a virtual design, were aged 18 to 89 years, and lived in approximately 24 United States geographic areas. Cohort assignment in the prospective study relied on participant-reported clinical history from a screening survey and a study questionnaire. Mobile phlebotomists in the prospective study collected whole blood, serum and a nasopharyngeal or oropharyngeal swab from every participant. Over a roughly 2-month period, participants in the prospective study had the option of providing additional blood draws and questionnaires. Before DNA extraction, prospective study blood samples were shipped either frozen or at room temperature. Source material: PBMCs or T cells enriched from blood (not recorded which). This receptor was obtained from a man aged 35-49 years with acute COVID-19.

CDR3 region: CASRGGQGVQPQHF. The base sequence is TGTGCCAGCCGTGGCGGGCAGGGGGTTCAGCCCCAGCATTTT. The receptor chain draws on TRBV2 and TRBJ1-5; a stretch of 7 junction bases matches TRBD1. The CDR3 starts with the cysteine, ends with the phenylalanine, and has 14 residues. Only the CDR3 portion is preserved as DNA: 42 bases, with reading frame beginning at the first base. Based on the germline V gene, the CDR1 and CDR2 sequences are SNHLY and FYNNEI. From V the trimming removes 8 bases and from J it removes 6 bases, while the gene matches leave 10 bases of the junction unaccounted for.